This T cell receptor beta chain was sequenced for a study of cytomegalovirus exposure and HLA in healthy donors. Study in general: About 85 million unique TCR sequences came from HLA-typed donors in an early release. Study-level findings and limits: Later analysis demonstrated an association between a missense DCLRE1C variant and TCR beta V- and J-gene trimming. Upon later analysis, TCR association rates were observed to vary by HLA locus, being highest for DRB1 and lowest for HLA-C. Several top significant clusters appeared, in a later analysis, to be linked to common viral pathogens.

The CDR3 is made up of 18 amino acids. Germline values: CDR1 MDHEN, CDR2 SYDVKM. Trimming took off 2 bases at V and 0 bases at J, with 19 bases between the two ends. Turning to this clone: The antigen is not known.

Primers: 60 Vbeta forward and 13 Jbeta reverse. Produced via immunoSEQ multiplex PCR; TCRdb's table is partial and in-frame only. The sample yields some 150,000 clones, around 80% seen once. The sample taken for sequencing was PBMCs. The TCR comes from a man between 18 and 35 years old in good health and CMV-seropositive. This chain connects TRBV28 to TRBJ1-1; D is unclear. Written as DNA, the CDR3 is TGTGCCAGCAGTTTAGAATTCGACGGTGTACTAATGAACACTGAAGCTTTCTTT. It encodes CASSLEFDGVLMNTEAFF. Complete variable domain (other parts from reference TRBV28 and TRBJ1-1): DVKVTQSSRYLVKRTGEKVFLECVQDMDHENMFWYRQDPGLGLRLIYFSYDVKMKEKGDIPEGYSVSREKKERFSLILESASTNQTSMYLCASSLEFDGVLMNTEAFFGQGTRLTVV.